The rows below give T cell receptor beta chains drawn from one sample of a study of blood T cells in healthy people across ages. TCRdb re-called the 5' RACE reads with MiXCR, one entry per CDR3 protein. The repertoire holds 700,000 to 900,000 distinct CDR3 sequences, with roughly 25% as singletons. The data were also submitted as part of a second study, on T cells of mothers and their children.

Sequenced sample: blood. Every receptor here comes from a boy between 10 and 17 years old in good health. Each CDR3 is given with its conserved first and last residue. Each record gives: clone size, J gene, D gene, V gene, CDR3 protein, CDR3 DNA. A D gene is named only where the DNA matches it firmly. Expanded clones get a size class; other rows say once, few or many, or leave the size out.

.,TRBJ1-4,.,TRBV7-9,CASSQQSNEKLFF,TGTGCCAGCAGCCAACAGAGTAATGAAAAACTGTTTTTT
.,TRBJ1-5,.,TRBV5-5,CASSWDTRQPQHF,TGTGCCAGCAGCTGGGACACTAGGCAGCCCCAGCATTTT
.,TRBJ2-3,.,TRBV3-1,CASSGAVHTDTQYF,TGTGCCAGCAGCGGTGCGGTCCACACAGATACGCAGTATTTT
few,TRBJ1-3,.,TRBV4-3,CASSQDSYGTSGNTIYF,TGCGCCAGCAGCCAAGATTCCTATGGGACCTCTGGAAACACCATATATTTT
.,TRBJ2-5,.,TRBV25-1,CASGAGARETQYF,TGTGCCAGCGGGGCGGGGGCGCGAGAGACCCAGTACTTC
few,TRBJ1-3,TRBD1,TRBV10-3,CAISSSGTGFNTIYF,TGTGCCATCAGTTCCTCCGGGACAGGGTTCAACACCATATATTTT
few,TRBJ2-1,TRBD2,TRBV20-1,CSAGLAGGRGNEQFF,TGCAGTGCTGGACTAGCGGGGGGCCGGGGGAATGAGCAGTTCTTC
.,TRBJ2-1,TRBD2,TRBV20-1,CSAPGTSGGVYNEQFF,TGCAGTGCTCCCGGGACTAGCGGGGGGGTATACAATGAGCAGTTCTTC
few,TRBJ1-1,.,TRBV2,CASRDDGDTEAFF,TGTGCCAGCAGAGATGACGGGGACACTGAAGCTTTCTTT
.,TRBJ2-5,.,TRBV3-1,CAGGWRHQETQYF,TGTGCCGGGGGATGGCGGCACCAAGAGACCCAGTACTTC
.,TRBJ2-4,.,TRBV14,CSSSQGGIAKNIQYF,TGTTCCAGCAGCCAAGGGGGTATAGCCAAAAACATTCAGTACTTC
few,TRBJ1-6,.,TRBV7-9,CASQGMDNSPLHF,TGTGCCAGCCAGGGGATGGATAATTCACCCCTCCACTTT
few,TRBJ2-7,.,TRBV20-1,CSARVAGLRERYF,TGCAGTGCTAGAGTGGCGGGGCTAAGGGAGCGGTACTTC
few,TRBJ1-2,.,TRBV7-9,CASNILGTPGYTF,TGTGCCAGCAACATTCTGGGGACGCCCGGCTACACCTTC
many,TRBJ2-1,.,TRBV11-2,CASSVGTGSYNEQFF,TGTGCCAGCAGCGTCGGGACTGGCTCCTACAATGAGCAGTTCTTC
.,TRBJ1-1,.,TRBV7-9,CASSLGWRGIDTEAFF,TGTGCCAGCAGCTTAGGGTGGCGGGGTATTGACACTGAAGCTTTCTTT
few,TRBJ2-7,.,TRBV29-1,CSVEEGTSYEQYF,TGCAGCGTTGAAGAGGGTACTTCCTACGAGCAGTACTTC
.,TRBJ2-5,TRBD2,TRBV7-9,CASSLATGGVETQYF,TGTGCCAGCAGCTTGGCGACTGGGGGGGTGGAGACCCAGTACTTC
few,TRBJ2-1,.,TRBV12-3/TRBV12-4,CVSSFIPGDKYNEQFF,TGTGTCAGCAGTTTTATTCCGGGGGACAAATACAATGAGCAGTTCTTC
few,TRBJ2-5,.,TRBV6-5,CASSSSTAFVGETQYF,TGTGCCAGCAGTTCCTCGACGGCCTTTGTAGGAGAGACCCAGTACTTC
few,TRBJ2-5,.,TRBV10-3,CAISDNRAQQETQYF,TGTGCCATCAGTGACAACAGGGCACAGCAAGAGACCCAGTACTTC
once,TRBJ1-1,.,TRBV29-1,CSVDIAAFF,TGCAGCGTTGACATTGCAGCTTTCTTT
.,TRBJ2-2,.,TRBV7-6,CASSSPRLVDTGELFF,TGTGCCAGCAGCTCCCCCCGCCTTGTTGACACCGGGGAGCTGTTTTTT
.,TRBJ2-5,TRBD1,TRBV18,CASSPGTGSQETQYF,TGTGCCAGCTCCCCCGGGACAGGGAGCCAAGAGACCCAGTACTTC
.,TRBJ2-7,.,TRBV29-1,CSVEEIADRWPYEQYF,TGCAGCGTTGAAGAGATCGCGGACAGATGGCCCTACGAGCAGTACTTC
.,TRBJ1-4,TRBD1,TRBV9,CASSGYRGRLFF,TGTGCCAGCAGCGGATACAGGGGGAGACTGTTTTTT
.,TRBJ2-1,.,TRBV28,CASSRPGGGLYNEQFF,TGTGCCAGCAGTCGGCCGGGCGGGGGCCTTTACAATGAGCAGTTCTTC